This T cell receptor beta chain was profiled in a study of T cell repertoires in aging, cancer and after chemotherapy. Study as a whole: Repeat sampling of healthy donors over several months to years showed clear clonal overlap. Approximately 10 million TCR reads were in the whole dataset.

A mixed TRB-A/B primer pool amplified rearranged TRB by multiplex touch-down PCR. TCRdb processed the multiplex PCR reads anew with MiXCR; each CDR3 protein has one entry. This sample yields more than 10,000 distinct CDR3 sequences, of which around 25% are seen a single time; 45% to 55% belongs to the top ten. Trimming cost V 0 bases and J 3 bases, with 17 bases left between them. From germline, CDR1 is MNHEY and CDR2 SMNVEV (reference sequence). The CDR3 sequence is 17 residues long. Peripheral blood genomic DNA, not sorted cells or RNA, was the template. The chain is built from TRBV27 and TRBJ1-1; weak D call: TRBD1 (5 bases). The origin of this receptor is a human donor in good health. The sequenced material came from blood. CDR3 coding DNA: TGTGCCAGCAGTTTATCGATTCGGGGAGGAGGGGACACTGAAGCTTTCTTT. Translated: CASSLSIRGGGDTEAFF.